Described below is a single TCR beta chain sequence and its context. This CDR3 is 17 amino acids long. CDR1 and CDR2 from the germline V gene are SGHVS and FQNEAQ. The V and J ends lost 2 bases and 5 bases respectively, with 19 bases between them. This entry comes from a study of OX40 agonist ivuxolimab in advanced cancers. The repertoire was sequenced with immunoSEQ multiplex PCR; TCRdb's copy has only in-frame clones and lacks some. The sample holds about 46,000 clones, over 75% seen once. This chain connects TRBV7-8 to TRBJ1-5, with D unclear. This TCR derives from an adult with an advanced solid tumor such as melanoma, head and neck, liver or kidney cancer. The sample was CD4+ or CD8+ T cells sorted from blood, taken in a trial of the OX40 agonist ivuxolimab. DNA for the CDR3: TGTGCCAGCAGCTTACTACCGGGTCCGAATATTCATCAGCCCCAGCATTTT. Its protein product is CASSLLPGPNIHQPQHF.